Presented here are 5 T cell receptor beta chains from one specimen sequenced in a study of cytomegalovirus exposure and HLA in healthy donors. PCR used 60 Vbeta primers and 13 Jbeta primers. Data came from immunoSEQ multiplex PCR; TCRdb stores just in-frame clones and leaves some out. In the table there are 90,000 to 95,000 clones, more than 70% of which are singletons. The material sequenced was PBMCs. The receptor set was obtained from a man younger than 30 in good health and CMV-seronegative.

The chain couples TRBV6-6 to TRBJ1-6, with D hard to call. The CDR3 runs to 13 residues. Germline V gene data show CDR1 as MNHNY and CDR2 as SVGAGI (reference sequence). V lost 2 bases and J 4 bases, leaving 3 bases between the germline ends. In DNA form, the CDR3 reads TGTGCCAGCAGTTACCTTTATAATTCACCCCTCCACTTT. This sequence encodes CASSYLYNSPLHF.

The J gene is TRBJ2-1, the V gene TRBV5-4, with TRBD1 matching 7 bases. The CDR3 extends over 15 amino acids. With V trimmed by 2 bases and J by 7 bases, 9 bases remained unmatched. Germline values: CDR1 SGHNT, CDR2 YYREEE (reference sequence). This CDR3 reads CASSLGQAVWNEQFF. CDR3 DNA: TGTGCCAGCAGCTTAGGACAGGCCGTATGGAATGAGCAGTTCTTC.

V usage is TRBV18 and J usage is TRBJ2-3; the match to TRBD2 covers 10 bases. The germline V gene has CDR1 KGHSH and CDR2 LQKENI. Trimming took 2 bases from V and 5 from J; bases not matched to a gene: 4. CDR3 length equals 15 residues. The CDR3 sequence is CASSPGASGGDTQYF. The CDR3 nucleotides are TGTGCCAGCTCACCAGGTGCTAGCGGGGGAGATACGCAGTATTTT.

This clone has a single count. This chain links TRBV11-2 with TRBJ1-6, with no clear D. Germline CDR1 and CDR2: SGHAT and FQNNGV. V was cut by 5 bases and J by 6 bases, with 17 bases left in between. This CDR3 is 16 amino acids long. This chain's CDR3 is CASSKLLPGVNSPLHF. In nucleotides, the CDR3 is TGTGCCAGCAGCAAATTACTCCCGGGAGTTAATTCACCCCTCCACTTT.

This chain uses TRBV23-1 with TRBJ1-6; 8 nucleotides match TRBD1. TRBV23-1 belongs to the ORF category, with a function that is uncertain. The CDR3 contains 16 residues. V lost 6 bases to trimming and J lost 8 bases; unmatched junction nucleotides: 12. In DNA, the CDR3 is TGCGCCAGCAGGACCCAGGGGGACAGGCCCGATTCACCCCTCCACTTT. The encoded protein is CASRTQGDRPDSPLHF.